This TCR beta chain derives from a study of somatic mutations in cytotoxic T cells in rheumatoid arthritis. About the study: No treatment had yet been given when patient blood (roughly 29 ml EDTA) was drawn, right after diagnosis. Nearly 100% purity was obtained when some V beta antibody-stained T-cell populations were flow-sorted; these included V beta1+ cells sequenced for TCRB.

A remark on this clone: Its target is not known.

Study results and limitations: There were 8 of 65 patients in whom the largest CD8+ clone exceeded 20% of CD8+ cells.

V was pared by 5 bases and J by 2 bases, with 9 bases between. The germline gives CDR1 MDHEN, CDR2 SYDVKM. This CDR3 is built from 13 residues. Using immunoSEQ multiplex PCR, the repertoire was profiled, and TCRdb retains in-frame clones only, with some absent. The data hold 15,000 to 20,000 clones, with 80% observed a single time. Sequencing was carried out using CD8+ T cells sorted from blood. This TCR was recovered from an adult with rheumatoid arthritis. V and J are TRBV28 and TRBJ1-1; maybe TRBD1 (5 bases). CDR3 bases: TGTGCCAGCAGTCCGACAGTCAACACTGAAGCTTTCTTT. Its translation is CASSPTVNTEAFF. Full variable domain (outside the CDR3, taken from reference TRBV28 and TRBJ1-1): DVKVTQSSRYLVKRTGEKVFLECVQDMDHENMFWYRQDPGLGLRLIYFSYDVKMKEKGDIPEGYSVSREKKERFSLILESASTNQTSMYLCASSPTVNTEAFFGQGTRLTVV.